The TCR beta chain described here comes from a study of identical twins. This CDR3 is 12 amino acids long. Trimming removed 3 bases from V and 9 bases from J, with 10 bases in between. CDR1 is SGHRS, CDR2 YFSETQ, per germline. TCRdb reanalysed the 5' RACE reads using MiXCR and keeps one entry per CDR3 protein. The sample yields around 450,000 distinct CDR3 sequences, approximately 15% seen once. Healthy Caucasians supplied all donations. This sample was shared with a second study, whose subject was yellow fever vaccine responses in identical twins.

The specimen sequenced was CD4+ T cells sorted from blood. This receptor was identified in a woman younger than 35 in good health. The chain is built from TRBV5-1 and TRBJ2-1, with D unresolved. CDR3 region: CASSSLPSEQFF. In DNA form, the CDR3 reads TGCGCCAGCAGCTCTCTTCCCTCTGAGCAGTTCTTC.